The 10 T cell receptor beta chains below all came from one sample that was sequenced in a study of technical replicates of blood from a few donors. Assay used: immunoSEQ multiplex PCR; TCRdb lists only in-frame clones, some missing. The sample consists of some 87,000 clones, around 97% of them appearing once. Sequenced: T cells isolated from PBMCs. The receptors were sampled from a human donor in good health.

The chain employs TRBV5-1 and TRBJ2-1, with TRBD2 identical over 9 bases. Germline V gene sequence: CDR1 SGHRS, CDR2 YFSETQ. V was pared by 5 bases and J by 3 bases, with 9 bases of the junction left unmatched. The CDR3 extends over 16 amino acids. CDR3 sequence (DNA): TGCGCCAGCAGAACCCTAGCGGGACTTCACTACAATGAGCAGTTCTTC. Protein product: CASRTLAGLHYNEQFF. The full variable domain, its missing parts supplied by reference TRBV5-1 and TRBJ2-1, is KAGVTQTPRYLIKTRGQQVTLSCSPISGHRSVSWYQQTPGQGLQFLFEYFSETQRNKGNFPGRFSGRQFSNSRSEMNVSTLELGDSALYLCASRTLAGLHYNEQFFGPGTRLTVL.

V usage is TRBV30 and J usage is TRBJ1-2, with a tentative D call TRBD1 (5 bases). The CDR3 consists of 13 residues. Germline V lookup: CDR1 GTSNPN, CDR2 SVGIG (reference sequence). Trimming took off 4 bases at V and 3 bases at J, with 12 bases between the two ends. CDR3 sequence (DNA): TGTGCCTGGACTAAGGGGAGGGACTATGGCTACACCTTC. This sequence encodes CAWTKGRDYGYTF.

This sequence joins TRBV7-6 and TRBJ1-1, with a tentative D call TRBD1 (5 bases). The CDR3 has 14 residues. V was clipped by 5 bases and J by 1 base, with 11 bases between them. The V gene's germline CDR1 is SGHVS and CDR2 FNYEAQ. CDR3 sequence reads: CASSLQTANTEAFF. The CDR3 bases are TGTGCCAGCAGCCTCCAGACAGCGAACACTGAAGCTTTCTTT. Complete variable domain (other parts from reference TRBV7-6 and TRBJ1-1): GAGVSQSPRYKVTKRGQDVALRCDPISGHVSLYWYRQALGQGPEFLTYFNYEAQQDKSGLPNDRFSAERPEGSISTLTIQRTEQRDSAMYRCASSLQTANTEAFFGQGTRLTVV.

This clone was counted a few times. The CDR3, as DNA: TGCGCCAGCAGCTTGATGGCAGGGAGCAATCAGCCCCAGCATTTT. Translation: CASSLMAGSNQPQHF. The chain is built from TRBV5-1 and TRBJ1-5, with D perhaps TRBD1 (5 bases). V was trimmed by 1 base and J by 1 base, leaving 9 bases between them. CDR3 length: 15 amino acids. Germline CDR1 reads SGHRS; CDR2 reads YFSETQ.

CDR3 sequence: CASSEPGSSGANVLTF. The DNA of the CDR3 is TGTGCCAGCAGTGAACCTGGGAGCTCTGGGGCCAACGTCCTGACTTTC. The chain joins TRBV25-1 to TRBJ2-6, with D perhaps matching TRBD2 (5 bases). V was clipped by 2 bases and J by 0 bases, with 8 bases between them. This CDR3 is built from 16 residues. Looked up from germline, CDR1 is MGHDK and CDR2 is SYGVNS.

This chain connects TRBV7-9 to TRBJ2-7; possibly TRBD1 for D (6 bases). This CDR3 spans 15 amino acids. V was cut by 5 bases and J by 3 bases, with 17 bases left in between. Per germline, CDR1 SEHNR and CDR2 FQNEAQ (reference sequence). The DNA for the CDR3 is TGTGCCAGCAGCCCGCAGGACAGTCCCAACTACGAGCAGTACTTC. It translates to CASSPQDSPNYEQYF.

The V gene is TRBV2, the J gene TRBJ2-2; TRBD2 matches 8 bases. Germline V gene data show CDR1 as SNHLY and CDR2 as FYNNEI. V lost 1 base to trimming and J lost 1 base; unmatched junction nucleotides: 2. The CDR3 consists of 16 residues. CDR3 coding DNA: TGTGCCAGCAGTGAAGGGCTAGCGGGGAACACCGGGGAGCTGTTTTTT. As protein: CASSEGLAGNTGELFF. The entire variable domain, with the rest obtained from reference TRBV2 and TRBJ2-2, is as follows: EPEVTQTPSHQVTQMGQEVILRCVPISNHLYFYWYRQILGQKVEFLVSFYNNEISEKSEIFDDQFSVERPDGSNFTLKIRSTKLEDSAMYFCASSEGLAGNTGELFFGEGSRLTVL.

The chain couples TRBV6-1 to TRBJ1-4; 7 nucleotides line up with TRBD1. V was clipped by 6 bases and J by 4 bases; unmatched bases: 8. The CDR3 covers 15 residues. The V gene's germline CDR1 is MNHNS and CDR2 SASEGT. This chain's CDR3 is CASRGNRGFNEKLFF. The CDR3 DNA follows: TGTGCCAGCAGGGGAAACAGGGGCTTTAATGAAAAACTGTTTTTT.

The chain is built from TRBV14 and TRBJ2-7, with 7 bases fitting TRBD1. The CDR3 is made up of 15 amino acids. Germline V gene sequence: CDR1 SGHDN, CDR2 FVKESK. V was pared by 4 bases and J by 2 bases, with 8 bases of the junction left unmatched. The CDR3 loop is CASSLSTGLTYEQYF. CDR3 DNA: TGTGCCAGCAGCCTTTCGACAGGGCTCACCTACGAGCAGTACTTC.

The CDR3 loop reads CASSPPGPRDTIYF. The CDR3 DNA sequence: TGTGCCAGCAGTCCACCCGGGCCCAGGGACACCATATATTTT. The chain is built from TRBV28 and TRBJ1-3; D possibly corresponds to TRBD1 (5 bases). The ends were cut back, 5 bases at V and 8 bases at J, with 16 bases in the middle. The CDR3 consists of 14 residues. Germline V gene sequence: CDR1 MDHEN, CDR2 SYDVKM.